The text below deals with one T cell receptor beta chain. Its antigen is as yet unknown. The germline CDR1 and CDR2 sequences are SGHAT and FQNNGV. The CDR3 is made up of 18 amino acids. Deletions cut 5 bases from V and 0 bases from J, with 17 bases between. The sample originates from a study of T cell responses to AZD1222 COVID-19 vaccine. Study observations and caveats: Donors were chiefly white British, with a greater number of females, and clonal diversity was perhaps underestimated.

Some clones are missing from TCRdb's copy, which holds only in-frame ones; the method was immunoSEQ multiplex PCR. The sample includes some 120,000 clones, approximately 91% seen only once; the top ten take approximately 4.8%. The sequence was collected from an adult in good health. The chain uses TRBV11-2 and TRBJ1-6, with unresolved D. The specimen comprised peripheral blood, sampled on day 0 of AZD1222 vaccination. This CDR3 reads CASSGRGPESSYNSPLHF. The DNA of the CDR3 is TGTGCCAGCAGCGGCCGAGGACCGGAGAGCTCCTATAATTCACCCCTCCACTTT.